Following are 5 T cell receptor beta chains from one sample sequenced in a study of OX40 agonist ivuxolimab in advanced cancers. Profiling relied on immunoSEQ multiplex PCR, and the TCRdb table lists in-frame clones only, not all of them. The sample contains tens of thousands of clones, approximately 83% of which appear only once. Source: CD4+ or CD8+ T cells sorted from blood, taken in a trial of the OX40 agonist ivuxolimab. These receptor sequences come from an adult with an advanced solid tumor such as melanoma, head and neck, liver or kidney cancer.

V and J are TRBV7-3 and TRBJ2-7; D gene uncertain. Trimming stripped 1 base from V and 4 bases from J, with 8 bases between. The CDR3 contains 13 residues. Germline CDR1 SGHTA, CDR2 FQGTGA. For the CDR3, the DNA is TGTGCCAGCAGCTTAAGTGACTCTTACGAGCAGTACTTC. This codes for CASSLSDSYEQYF.

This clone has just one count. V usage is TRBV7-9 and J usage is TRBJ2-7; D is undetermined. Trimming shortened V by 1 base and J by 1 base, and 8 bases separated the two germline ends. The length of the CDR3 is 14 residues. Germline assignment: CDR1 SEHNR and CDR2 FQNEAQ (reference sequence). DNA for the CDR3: TGTGCCAGCAGCTTAGAACCGGGTTCCTACGAGCAGTACTTC. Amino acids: CASSLEPGSYEQYF.

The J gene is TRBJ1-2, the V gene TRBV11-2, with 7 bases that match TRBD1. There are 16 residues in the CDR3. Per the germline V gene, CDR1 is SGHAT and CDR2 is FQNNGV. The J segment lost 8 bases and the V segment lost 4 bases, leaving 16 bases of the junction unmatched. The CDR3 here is CASSSPPDRASGGYTF. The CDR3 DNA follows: TGTGCCAGCAGCTCCCCCCCCGACAGGGCCAGCGGGGGCTACACCTTC.

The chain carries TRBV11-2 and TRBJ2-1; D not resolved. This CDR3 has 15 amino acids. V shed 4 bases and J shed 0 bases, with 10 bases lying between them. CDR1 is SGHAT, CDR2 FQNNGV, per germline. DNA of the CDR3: TGTGCCAGCAGCTCCCCGACAAGCTCCTACAATGAGCAGTTCTTC. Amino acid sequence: CASSSPTSSYNEQFF.

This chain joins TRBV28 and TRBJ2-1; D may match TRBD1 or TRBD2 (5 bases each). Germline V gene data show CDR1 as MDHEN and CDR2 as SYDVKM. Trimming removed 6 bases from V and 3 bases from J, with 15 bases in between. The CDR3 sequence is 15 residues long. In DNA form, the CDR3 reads TGTGCCAGCAGAATTCACGGGGCGGACTACAATGAGCAGTTCTTC. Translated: CASRIHGADYNEQFF.